Listed here are 23 T cell receptor beta chains from one sample, sequenced in a study of blood T cell repertoires in COVID-19 (dated by TCRdb to 2020 to 2021). Library preparation used the immunoSEQ multiplex PCR assay. Held by TCRdb, this immuneACCESS table contains in-frame sequences only and omits some clones. Under half of the omission traces to an unresolved V gene where checked; the cause of the rest is unknown. The table for this sample lists about 270,000 clones; about 89% of them were counted only once. In total, the top ten clones hold about 8.7% of the sample. Sequenced material: peripheral blood. Receptors were obtained from a man aged 40-49 years with active or convalescent COVID-19.

This sequence joins TRBV11-3 and TRBJ2-7; perhaps TRBD2 as D (5 bases). Deletions cut 5 bases from V and 4 bases from J, with 15 bases between. The CDR3 runs 14 residues. Germline V gene data show CDR1 as SGHNT and CDR2 as YENEEA. CDR3: CASSPGGRPYEQYF. As DNA, the CDR3 is TGTGCCAGCAGCCCCGGCGGGCGCCCTTACGAGCAGTACTTC. The entire variable domain, with the rest obtained from reference TRBV11-3 and TRBJ2-7, is as follows: EAGVVQSPRYKIIEKKQPVAFWCNPISGHNTLYWYLQNLGQGPELLIRYENEEAVDDSQLPKDRFSAERLKGVDSTLKIQPAELGDSAVYLCASSPGGRPYEQYFGPGTRLTVT.

The chain uses TRBV7-2 and TRBJ2-7, with TRBD2 matching 7 bases. The junction had 7 bases not matched to a gene; V was cut back by 5 bases and J by 3 bases. CDR3 length: 14 residues. Germline values: CDR1 SGHTA, CDR2 FQGNSA. Here the CDR3 reads CASSPRGGVYEQYF. The CDR3, as DNA: TGTGCCAGCAGCCCACGGGGAGGGGTCTACGAGCAGTACTTC. The full variable domain, with the rest looked up from reference TRBV7-2 and TRBJ2-7, is GAGVSQSPSNKVTEKGKDVELRCDPISGHTALYWYRQSLGQGLEFLIYFQGNSAPDKSGLPSDRFSAERTGGSVSTLTIQRTQQEDSAVYLCASSPRGGVYEQYFGPGTRLTVT.

This chain joins TRBV2 and TRBJ1-6; D is perhaps TRBD1 (5 bases). V dropped 7 bases and J dropped 6 bases, with 13 bases sitting between them. Germline-derived CDR1 and CDR2 are SNHLY and FYNNEI. CDR3 length: 14 residues. CDR3 sequence: CASKRDFGNSPLHF. As DNA, the CDR3 is TGTGCCAGCAAGAGGGACTTCGGTAATTCACCCCTCCACTTT.

This clone came up once. This chain connects TRBV11-2 to TRBJ2-7, with TRBD1 as a possible D gene (6 bases). Germline CDR1 SGHAT, CDR2 FQNNGV. V shed 0 bases and J shed 4 bases, with 13 bases lying between them. The CDR3 contains 15 residues. In nucleotides, the CDR3 is TGTGCCAGCAGCTTAGATGGGGGCAGGGTGTACGAGCAGTACTTC. It specifies CASSLDGGRVYEQYF.

The chain has TRBV18 and TRBJ1-3; 7 bases map to TRBD1. The CDR3 is 14 amino acids. In germline, CDR1 is KGHSH, CDR2 LQKENI. The V and J ends lost 3 bases and 4 bases, in that order; junction bases with no gene match: 3. CDR3 in amino acids: CASSPGTVGNTIYF. Written as DNA, the CDR3 is TGTGCCAGCTCACCCGGGACAGTAGGAAACACCATATATTTT.

The rearrangement joins TRBV7-8 to TRBJ2-3; 7 bases agree with TRBD2. Trimming took 4 bases from V and 1 from J; bases not matched to a gene: 2. From germline, CDR1 is SGHVS and CDR2 FQNEAQ. This CDR3 comprises 14 residues. The CDR3 DNA reads TGTGCCAGCAGCTCGGCGGGGGGCACAGATACGCAGTATTTT. Amino acids: CASSSAGGTDTQYF.

V usage is TRBV18 and J usage is TRBJ2-5; tentative D call: TRBD2 (6 bases). Germline V gives CDR1 KGHSH, CDR2 LQKENI. V was cut by 6 bases and J by 5 bases, with 13 bases left in between. The CDR3 has 13 residues. CDR3 sequence: CASSPTSMETQYF. The CDR3 coding sequence is TGTGCCAGCTCCCCGACTAGTATGGAGACCCAGTACTTC.

The V and J genes are TRBV13 and TRBJ1-3; D remains unclear. The CDR3 extends over 15 amino acids. V was cut by 0 bases and J by 1 base, with 7 bases left in between. The germline gives CDR1 PRHDT, CDR2 FYEKMQ (reference sequence). The CDR3 spells CASSLGRGSGNTIYF. The CDR3 bases are TGTGCCAGCAGCTTAGGCCGGGGATCTGGAAACACCATATATTTT.

The chain links TRBV4-2 to TRBJ2-5, with D possibly being TRBD2 (6 bases). Germline V CDR1 and CDR2: LGHNA, YNFKEQ. CDR3 length equals 13 residues. Trimming removed 5 bases from V and 7 bases from J, with 14 bases in between. The CDR3 spells CASSSGTPLTQYF. DNA for the CDR3: TGTGCCAGCAGCTCTGGGACTCCTCTGACCCAGTACTTC.

V usage is TRBV5-5 and J usage is TRBJ1-1; D is undetermined. The CDR3 has 14 amino acids. In germline, CDR1 is SGHKS, CDR2 YYEKEE (reference sequence). V lost 4 bases to trimming and J lost 0 bases, with 10 bases between them. Written as DNA, the CDR3 is TGTGCCAGCAGCCGGGATATAGTGAACACTGAAGCTTTCTTT. Translated: CASSRDIVNTEAFF.

V is TRBV5-1 and J is TRBJ2-2; 9 bases are a match to TRBD1. Germline lookup yields CDR1 SGHRS and CDR2 YFSETQ. This CDR3 spans 16 amino acids. With V trimmed by 3 bases and J by 6 bases, 9 bases remained unmatched. The CDR3 region is CASSSPGQGVAGELFF. The DNA for the CDR3 is TGCGCCAGCAGCTCCCCGGGACAGGGTGTCGCCGGGGAGCTGTTTTTT.

This clone was seen a few times. The chain employs TRBV29-1 and TRBJ1-5; unclear D gene. CDR3 length: 14 residues. The V end was cut by 4 bases, the J end by 2 bases, with 12 bases between. Germline CDR1 and CDR2: SQVTM and ANQGSEA. The CDR3 DNA reads as TGCAGCGTTGTAGAGGGTAGCGGCAATCAGCCCCAGCATTTT. Amino acid sequence: CSVVEGSGNQPQHF.

CDR3: CASSSWTGVGETQYF. CDR3 sequence (DNA): TGTGCCAGCAGCTCATGGACAGGGGTCGGGGAGACCCAGTACTTC. V usage is TRBV5-4 and J usage is TRBJ2-5; 9 nucleotides line up with TRBD1. Trimming took 3 bases from V and 5 from J; bases not matched to a gene: 8. Germline-derived CDR1 and CDR2 are SGHNT and YYREEE (reference sequence). CDR3 length: 15 residues.

The rearrangement links TRBV11-2 to TRBJ2-2; TRBD2 matches at 8 bases. The CDR3 covers 18 residues. The trim removed 1 base at V and 0 bases at J, leaving 7 bases unmatched. The germline CDR1 and CDR2 sequences are SGHAT and FQNNGV. The CDR3 is CASSLAPSGRTNTGELFF. CDR3 nucleotide sequence: TGTGCCAGCAGCTTAGCCCCCAGCGGGAGAACGAACACCGGGGAGCTGTTTTTT.

V is TRBV29-1 and J is TRBJ1-2; 7 nucleotides match TRBD1. This CDR3 comprises 12 residues. Germline lookup yields CDR1 SQVTM and CDR2 ANQGSEA. V lost 3 bases and J lost 8; bases outside the gene matches: 6. CDR3 nucleotide sequence: TGCAGCGTTGAGGAGGGGGCCGGGGGCTACACCTTC. Translated: CSVEEGAGGYTF.

CDR3 sequence reads: CASSLTGGASYNSPLHF. The CDR3 coding sequence is TGTGCCAGCAGCCTGACAGGGGGCGCATCCTATAATTCACCCCTCCACTTT. The chain couples TRBV7-9 to TRBJ1-6; 10 bases are shared with TRBD1. Trimming removed 5 bases from V and 1 base from J; junction bases left unmatched: 5. CDR1 and CDR2 from the germline V gene are SEHNR and FQNEAQ (reference sequence). This CDR3 region has 17 residues.

This clone has just one count. The gene calls are TRBV5-3 and TRBJ1-4, with TRBD1 as a possible D gene (5 bases). TRBV5-3 qualifies as an ORF whose function is uncertain. This CDR3 is 15 amino acids long. Trimming stripped 2 bases from V and 1 base from J, with 9 bases between. The CDR3 bases are TGTGCCAGAAGCTTCGGGGGGGTAACTAATGAAAAACTGTTTTTT. It yields the protein CARSFGGVTNEKLFF.

The chain uses TRBV7-2 and TRBJ1-4, with D tentatively TRBD1 (5 bases). Germline V gene sequence: CDR1 SGHTA, CDR2 FQGNSA. V was trimmed by 6 bases and J by 5 bases, leaving 13 bases between them. The CDR3 is made up of 14 amino acids. CDR3 loop: CASRLGRANEKLFF. Written as DNA, the CDR3 is TGTGCCAGCAGGCTAGGCAGGGCAAATGAAAAACTGTTTTTT.

The J gene is TRBJ1-4, the V gene TRBV7-9; D not resolved. The germline gives CDR1 SEHNR, CDR2 FQNEAQ (reference sequence). The CDR3 sequence is 15 residues long. Trimming cost V 8 bases and J 7 bases, with 20 bases left between them. CDR3 sequence (DNA): TGTGCCAGCTCCATTCCAGGAGGGATACGTGAAAAACTGTTTTTT. This translates into CASSIPGGIREKLFF.

The chain employs TRBV5-5 and TRBJ1-6; possibly TRBD1 for D (6 bases). From germline, CDR1 is SGHKS and CDR2 YYEKEE (reference sequence). V was cut by 5 bases and J by 7 bases, with 13 bases left in between. The CDR3 is 14 amino acids. This chain's CDR3 is CASRTGTQNSPLHF. The CDR3 region has the DNA TGTGCCAGCAGAACCGGGACACAGAATTCACCCCTCCACTTT.

J is TRBJ1-1 and V is TRBV29-1; TRBD1 might be the D (6 bases). The V end lost 7 bases, the J end lost 10 bases, and 16 bases lay between the germline ends. The CDR3 extends over 11 amino acids. The germline V gene has CDR1 SQVTM and CDR2 ANQGSEA. In nucleotides, the CDR3 is TGCAGCGCTTCTCCGACAGGAATAGCTTTCTTT. Translated, it gives CSASPTGIAFF.

The chain couples TRBV15 to TRBJ2-5, with D possibly being TRBD1 (5 bases). Per the germline V gene, CDR1 is LNHNV and CDR2 is YYDKDF (reference sequence). V was pared by 0 bases and J by 5 bases, with 13 bases between. The CDR3 runs to 15 residues. This CDR3 reads CATSRDGALGETQYF. For the CDR3, the DNA is TGTGCCACCAGCAGAGATGGGGCCTTGGGGGAGACCCAGTACTTC.

The V gene is TRBV7-2, the J gene TRBJ2-3, with D perhaps matching TRBD2 (5 bases). Trimming pared 5 bases from V and 1 base from J, leaving 16 bases between. CDR3 length equals 16 residues. CDR1 SGHTA and CDR2 FQGNSA come from the germline V gene. DNA of the CDR3: TGTGCCAGCAGCCCCAACCGGAGCGGAGGCACAGATACGCAGTATTTT. It is translated as CASSPNRSGGTDTQYF.